What follows describes a single T cell receptor (beta chain). Authors' methods: Amplification of reference gene primers provided the estimated nucleated cell counts. Produced via immunoSEQ multiplex PCR; TCRdb's table is partial and in-frame only. D and trimming were read from the DNA, whereas the V and J calls and clone size are those reported in that table. The repertoire includes about 190,000 clones, around 85% of them detected once, and 9.5% to 15% sits in the top ten. The sample belongs to a study of blood T cell repertoires in COVID-19. On the study more broadly: Acute-phase and convalescent COVID-19 samples originated in the United States, Italy and Spain. T cells, B-cell-depleted T cells, or PBMCs provided the cDNA or gDNA that served as material.

Looked up from germline, CDR1 is MNHNS and CDR2 is SASEGT. The CDR3 is 17 residues long. Trimming cost V 0 bases and J 2 bases; bases outside gene matches: 6. The rearrangement joins TRBV6-1 to TRBJ2-3; TRBD2 matches at 9 bases. The clonotype comes from a woman aged 45 to 65 with acute or convalescent COVID-19. Sequenced sample: peripheral blood. CDR3 protein: CASSEAPAGGVTDTQYF. In DNA, the CDR3 is TGTGCCAGCAGTGAAGCTCCAGCGGGGGGAGTCACAGATACGCAGTATTTT.